Listed below are T cell receptor beta chains from one sample, sequenced in a study of cytomegalovirus exposure and HLA in healthy donors. Measured with immunoSEQ multiplex PCR; TCRdb has only the in-frame clones, and not every one. The sample includes around 38,000 clones, 66% of them seen just once. The sequenced material came from PBMCs. All receptors derive from a man between 45 and 60 years old in good health and CMV-seropositive. Each CDR3 is given with its conserved first and last residue. D genes are given only for firm matches. Expanded clones are given a class, and other clones once, few, many or no size at all.

d_call: NA; j_call: TRBJ2-1; v_call: TRBV5-1; clone_size: few; cdr3_nt: TGCGCCAGCAGCGCCAGCGGAGACTCCTACAATGAGCAGTTCTTC; cdr3_aa: CASSASGDSYNEQFF
d_call: TRBD1; j_call: TRBJ1-6; v_call: TRBV2; clone_size: few; cdr3_nt: TGTGCCAGCAGAGGGGACAGGGGGGTATACTCCTATAATTCACCCCTCCACTTT; cdr3_aa: CASRGDRGVYSYNSPLHF
d_call: TRBD1; j_call: TRBJ2-2; v_call: TRBV10-3; clone_size: few; cdr3_nt: TGTGCCATCAGTGCAACAGGGGGCGTGATCGGGGAGCTGTTTTTT; cdr3_aa: CAISATGGVIGELFF
d_call: TRBD2; j_call: TRBJ2-3; v_call: TRBV4-2; clone_size: NA; cdr3_nt: TGTGCCAGCAGCCAAGAAATGACGGGGGGAGGCACAGATACGCAGTATTTT; cdr3_aa: CASSQEMTGGGTDTQYF
d_call: NA; j_call: TRBJ2-1; v_call: TRBV5-6; clone_size: few; cdr3_nt: TGTGCCAGCAGCTTCCGACAGAGCTCCTACAATGAGCAGTTCTTC; cdr3_aa: CASSFRQSSYNEQFF
d_call: NA; j_call: TRBJ1-2; v_call: TRBV6-5; clone_size: NA; cdr3_nt: TGTGCCAGCAGCCAAAGACAGGCCTATGGCTACACCTTC; cdr3_aa: CASSQRQAYGYTF
d_call: TRBD2; j_call: TRBJ2-7; v_call: TRBV5-4; clone_size: NA; cdr3_nt: TGTGCCAGCAGCTTGAGACTAGCGGGGAGCTACGAGCAGTACTTC; cdr3_aa: CASSLRLAGSYEQYF
d_call: TRBD2; j_call: TRBJ2-1; v_call: TRBV6-5; clone_size: few; cdr3_nt: TGTGCCAGCAAACCCGGGGGGAACTCCTACAATGAGCAGTTCTTC; cdr3_aa: CASKPGGNSYNEQFF
d_call: TRBD1; j_call: TRBJ1-4; v_call: TRBV27; clone_size: NA; cdr3_nt: TGTGCCAGCCGACAGGGATCTAATGAAAAACTGTTTTTT; cdr3_aa: CASRQGSNEKLFF
d_call: NA; j_call: TRBJ2-5; v_call: TRBV7-2; clone_size: few; cdr3_nt: TGTGCCAGCAGCTTTACAGGGATCGAGACCCAGTACTTC; cdr3_aa: CASSFTGIETQYF
d_call: TRBD2; j_call: TRBJ2-7; v_call: TRBV7-2; clone_size: NA; cdr3_nt: TGTGCCAGCAGCCCCGGGACTAGTAGGACCTACGAGCAGTACTTC; cdr3_aa: CASSPGTSRTYEQYF
d_call: NA; j_call: TRBJ2-1; v_call: TRBV7-2; clone_size: NA; cdr3_nt: TGTGCCAGCAGCTTTAACAGGGTGAATTTAAATGAGCAGTTCTTC; cdr3_aa: CASSFNRVNLNEQFF
d_call: TRBD1; j_call: TRBJ2-7; v_call: TRBV28; clone_size: NA; cdr3_nt: TGTGCCAGCAGTACCGAAGGACAGGGGGCAAGGGAGCAGTACTTC; cdr3_aa: CASSTEGQGAREQYF
d_call: TRBD1; j_call: TRBJ2-7; v_call: TRBV7-9; clone_size: NA; cdr3_nt: TGTGCCAGCAGCTTGGCCTCGGGACAGGTGGGCGAGCAGTACTTC; cdr3_aa: CASSLASGQVGEQYF
d_call: TRBD2; j_call: TRBJ2-7; v_call: TRBV14; clone_size: NA; cdr3_nt: TGTGCCAGCAGCCAATTTGCCGGGACTAGCGGGGACGAGCAGTACTTC; cdr3_aa: CASSQFAGTSGDEQYF
d_call: NA; j_call: TRBJ2-1; v_call: TRBV5-1; clone_size: NA; cdr3_nt: TGCGCCAGCAGCTTGGAAGGGGGGGGCCAGCTTGAGCAGTTCTTC; cdr3_aa: CASSLEGGGQLEQFF
d_call: NA; j_call: TRBJ2-7; v_call: TRBV9; clone_size: NA; cdr3_nt: TGTGCCAGCAGCGTAGCGGGCGAGCAGTACTTC; cdr3_aa: CASSVAGEQYF